This TCR beta chain was recorded in a study of cytomegalovirus exposure and HLA in healthy donors. This CDR3 has 13 residues. Germline V gives CDR1 SQVTM, CDR2 ANQGSEA. V shed 6 bases, J shed 0 bases, and the junction held 2 bases outside the gene matches. The primer mix had 60 Vbeta and 13 Jbeta primers. Generated by immunoSEQ multiplex PCR, the TCRdb table keeps only in-frame clones and is missing some. Found here are roughly 130,000 clones, less than 80% of them singletons; the top ten hold approximately 7%. Sequenced input: PBMCs. The V call is TRBV29-1, the J call TRBJ2-4, with 7 positions matching TRBD1. This clonotype was obtained from a man between 40 and 49 years old in good health and CMV-seropositive. Here the CDR3 reads CSVQGLAKNIQYF. Written as DNA, the CDR3 is TGCAGCGTACAGGGGCTAGCCAAAAACATTCAGTACTTC. The full variable domain, completed using reference TRBV29-1 and TRBJ2-4, is SAVISQKPSRDICQRGTSLTIQCQVDSQVTMMFWYRQQPGQSLTLIATANQGSEATYESGFVIDKFPISRPNLTFSTLTVSNMSPEDSSIYLCSVQGLAKNIQYFGAGTRLSVL.